The 8 T cell receptor beta chains given below trace back to one sample, sequenced in a study of T cell responses to AZD1222 COVID-19 vaccine. Generated by immunoSEQ multiplex PCR, the TCRdb table keeps only in-frame clones and is missing some. Of about 130,000 clones listed, roughly 88% are singletons. This specimen consisted of peripheral blood, obtained on day 0 of MenACWY control vaccination. The receptors originated from an adult in good health.

This rearrangement joins TRBV27 to TRBJ1-2; TRBD1 might be the D (5 bases). This CDR3 is built from 13 residues. V lost 4 bases and J lost 3, with 9 bases in between. The V gene's germline CDR1 is MNHEY and CDR2 SMNVEV (reference sequence). The CDR3 DNA follows: TGTGCCAGCAGTTACGGGACGGACTATGGCTACACCTTC. It specifies CASSYGTDYGYTF.

V gene TRBV21-1 combines with J gene TRBJ2-2; the table's D call TRBD2 went unverified against the DNA. TRBV21-1 is a pseudogene segment. The CDR3 totals 19 residues. The CDR3 here is CASSKAVRGREGVTGELFF. Here the CDR3 DNA reads TGTGCCAGCAGCAAAGCGGTGCGTGGGCGGGAGGGGGTCACCGGGGAGCTGTTTTTT.

The chain recombines TRBV13 with TRBJ1-1; 8 positions agree with TRBD1. The V and J ends lost 4 bases and 5 bases, in that order; junction bases with no gene match: 9. The CDR3 totals 15 residues. CDR1 is PRHDT, CDR2 FYEKMQ, per germline (reference sequence). The CDR3 is CASSSSTGERTEAFF. The CDR3 nucleotides are TGTGCCAGCAGCTCTTCGACAGGGGAGAGGACTGAAGCTTTCTTT. The complete variable domain, with remaining parts taken from reference TRBV13 and TRBJ1-1, reads AAGVIQSPRHLIKEKRETATLKCYPIPRHDTVYWYQQGPGQDPQFLISFYEKMQSDKGSIPDRFSAQQFSDYHSELNMSSLELGDSALYFCASSSSTGERTEAFFGQGTRLTVV.

CDR3 bases: TGTGCCAGCGGGGGACTAGCGGGGAGCACAGATACGCAGTATTTT. Translation gives CASGGLAGSTDTQYF. The rearrangement joins TRBV25-1 to TRBJ2-3, with TRBD2 identical over 13 bases. Germline V CDR1 and CDR2: MGHDK, SYGVNS. CDR3 length: 15 amino acids. Losses at the gene ends were 8 bases for V and 0 bases for J; bases not matched to a gene: 2.

The chain is built from TRBV10-3 and TRBJ2-7; the D gene could be TRBD1 or TRBD2 (5 bases each). The CDR3 is made up of 13 amino acids. Trimming pared 6 bases from V and 5 bases from J, leaving 14 bases between. The V gene's germline CDR1 is ENHRY and CDR2 SYGVKD. The CDR3 DNA is TGTGCCATCAGCCGCAGGGAGTCCGACGAGCAGTACGTC. Protein sequence: CAISRRESDEQYV.

The V and J genes are TRBV28 and TRBJ1-1; D not certain. CDR3 length: 11 residues. Trimming took 5 bases from V and 1 from J, leaving 2 bases between them. From germline, CDR1 is MDHEN and CDR2 SYDVKM. Here the CDR3 reads CASSQNTEAFF. The CDR3 DNA reads TGTGCCAGCAGTCAGAACACTGAAGCTTTCTTT.

This chain connects TRBV25-1 to TRBJ2-7; no reliable D call. V lost 4 bases, J lost 7 bases, and 5 bases lay in between. CDR1 and CDR2 (germline): MGHDK, SYGVNS. This CDR3 is built from 10 residues. Written as DNA, the CDR3 is TGTGCCAGCAGTGCCAGGGAGCAGTACTTC. It specifies CASSAREQYF.

CDR3 nucleotide sequence: TGCGCCAGCAGCTTGGGGGGCCGGAACTACGAGCAGTACTTC. This codes for CASSLGGRNYEQYF. V gene TRBV5-1 combines with J gene TRBJ2-7, with D possibly TRBD1 on 5 matching bases. Trimming took off 0 bases at V and 3 bases at J, with 10 bases between the two ends. This CDR3 contains 14 residues. Germline values: CDR1 SGHRS, CDR2 YFSETQ.